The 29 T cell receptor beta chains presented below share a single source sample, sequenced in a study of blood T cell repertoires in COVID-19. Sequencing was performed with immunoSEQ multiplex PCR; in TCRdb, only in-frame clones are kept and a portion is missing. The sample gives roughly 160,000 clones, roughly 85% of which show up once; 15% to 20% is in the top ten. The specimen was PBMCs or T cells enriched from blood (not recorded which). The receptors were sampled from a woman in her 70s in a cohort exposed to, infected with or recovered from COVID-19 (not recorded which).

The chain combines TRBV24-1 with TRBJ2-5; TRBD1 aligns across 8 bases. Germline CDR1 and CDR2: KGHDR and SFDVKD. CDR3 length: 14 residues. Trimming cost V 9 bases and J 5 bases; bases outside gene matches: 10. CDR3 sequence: CATQGQGGSETQYF. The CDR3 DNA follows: TGTGCCACCCAAGGACAGGGCGGTTCCGAGACCCAGTACTTC.

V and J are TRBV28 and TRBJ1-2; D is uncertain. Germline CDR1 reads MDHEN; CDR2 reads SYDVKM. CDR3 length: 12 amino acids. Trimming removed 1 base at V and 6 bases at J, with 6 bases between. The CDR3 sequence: CASSLSAHGYTF. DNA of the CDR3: TGTGCCAGCAGTTTATCCGCGCATGGCTACACCTTC.

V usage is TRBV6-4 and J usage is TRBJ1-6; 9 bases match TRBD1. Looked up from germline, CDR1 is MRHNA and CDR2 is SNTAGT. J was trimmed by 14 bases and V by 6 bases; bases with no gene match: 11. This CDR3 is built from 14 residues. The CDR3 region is CASRPRTGVSTLHF. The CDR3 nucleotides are TGTGCCAGCAGACCTCGGACAGGGGTTAGCACCCTCCACTTT.

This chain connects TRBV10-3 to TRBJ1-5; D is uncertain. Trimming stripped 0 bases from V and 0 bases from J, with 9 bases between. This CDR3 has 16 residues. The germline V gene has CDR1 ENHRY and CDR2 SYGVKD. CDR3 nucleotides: TGTGCCATCAGTGAGTCGACGACACCTAGCAATCAGCCCCAGCATTTT. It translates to CAISESTTPSNQPQHF.

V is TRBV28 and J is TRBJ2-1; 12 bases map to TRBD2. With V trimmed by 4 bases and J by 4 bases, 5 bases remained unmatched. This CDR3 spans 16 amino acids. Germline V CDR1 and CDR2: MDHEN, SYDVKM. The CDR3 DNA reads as TGTGCCAGCAGTTCCCCACTAGCGGGGGGATACAATGAGCAGTTCTTC. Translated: CASSSPLAGGYNEQFF. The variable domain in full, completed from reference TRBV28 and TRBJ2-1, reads DVKVTQSSRYLVKRTGEKVFLECVQDMDHENMFWYRQDPGLGLRLIYFSYDVKMKEKGDIPEGYSVSREKKERFSLILESASTNQTSMYLCASSSPLAGGYNEQFFGPGTRLTVL.

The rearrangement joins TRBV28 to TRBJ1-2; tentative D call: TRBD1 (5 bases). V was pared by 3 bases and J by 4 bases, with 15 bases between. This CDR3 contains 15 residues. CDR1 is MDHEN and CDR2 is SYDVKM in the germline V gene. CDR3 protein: CASSFVAGRGYGYTF. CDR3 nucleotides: TGTGCCAGCAGTTTTGTTGCGGGGAGGGGCTATGGCTACACCTTC.

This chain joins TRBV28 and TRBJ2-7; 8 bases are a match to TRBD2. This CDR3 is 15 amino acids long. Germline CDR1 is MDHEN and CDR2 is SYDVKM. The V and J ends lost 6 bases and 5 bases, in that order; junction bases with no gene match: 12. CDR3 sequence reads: CASRPAGAFFDEQYF. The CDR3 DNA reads TGTGCCAGCAGACCAGCGGGAGCCTTTTTCGACGAGCAGTACTTC.

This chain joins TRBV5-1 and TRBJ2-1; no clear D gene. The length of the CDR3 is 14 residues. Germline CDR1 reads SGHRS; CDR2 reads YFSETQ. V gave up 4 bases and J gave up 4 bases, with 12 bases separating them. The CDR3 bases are TGCGCCAGCAGCCCTTTGCTTCGGTACAATGAGCAGTTCTTC. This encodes CASSPLLRYNEQFF.

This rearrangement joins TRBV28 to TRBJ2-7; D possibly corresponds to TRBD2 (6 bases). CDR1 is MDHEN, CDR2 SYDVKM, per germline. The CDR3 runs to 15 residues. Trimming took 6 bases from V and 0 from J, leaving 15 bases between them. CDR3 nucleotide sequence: TGTGCCAGCAGACAGAGCGGGCTCAGCTCCTACGAGCAGTACTTC. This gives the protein CASRQSGLSSYEQYF.

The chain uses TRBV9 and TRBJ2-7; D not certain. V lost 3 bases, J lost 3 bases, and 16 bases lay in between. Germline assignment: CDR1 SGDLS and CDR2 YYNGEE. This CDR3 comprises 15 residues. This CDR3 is CASSGGPVLNYEQYF. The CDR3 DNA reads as TGTGCCAGCAGCGGCGGCCCGGTGTTAAACTACGAGCAGTACTTC.

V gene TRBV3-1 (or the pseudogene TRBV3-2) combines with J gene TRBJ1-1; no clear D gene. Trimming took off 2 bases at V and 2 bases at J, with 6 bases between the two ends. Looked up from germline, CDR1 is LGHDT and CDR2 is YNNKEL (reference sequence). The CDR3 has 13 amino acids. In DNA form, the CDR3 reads TGTGCCAGCAGCCAATTTTCAAACACTGAAGCTTTCTTT. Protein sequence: CASSQFSNTEAFF.

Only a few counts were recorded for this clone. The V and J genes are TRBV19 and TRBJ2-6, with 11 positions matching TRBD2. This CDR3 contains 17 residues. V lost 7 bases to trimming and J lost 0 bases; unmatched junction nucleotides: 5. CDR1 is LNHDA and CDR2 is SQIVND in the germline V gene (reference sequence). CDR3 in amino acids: CASKRLAGGSGANVLTF. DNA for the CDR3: TGTGCCAGTAAACGGCTAGCGGGGGGCTCTGGGGCCAACGTCCTGACTTTC.

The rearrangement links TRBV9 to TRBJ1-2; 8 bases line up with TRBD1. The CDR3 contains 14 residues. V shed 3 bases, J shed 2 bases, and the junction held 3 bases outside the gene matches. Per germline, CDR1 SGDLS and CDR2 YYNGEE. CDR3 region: CASSGTGKNYGYTF. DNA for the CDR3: TGTGCCAGCAGCGGGACAGGGAAGAACTATGGCTACACCTTC. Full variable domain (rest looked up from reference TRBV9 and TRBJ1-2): DSGVTQTPKHLITATGQRVTLRCSPRSGDLSVYWYQQSLDQGLQFLIQYYNGEERAKGNILERFSAQQFPDLHSELNLSSLELGDSALYFCASSGTGKNYGYTFGSGTRLTVV.

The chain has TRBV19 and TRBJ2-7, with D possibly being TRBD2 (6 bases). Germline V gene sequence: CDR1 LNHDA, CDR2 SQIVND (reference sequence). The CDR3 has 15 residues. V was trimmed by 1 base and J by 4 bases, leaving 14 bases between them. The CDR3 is CASSIGGSGLYEQYF. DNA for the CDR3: TGTGCCAGTAGTATAGGTGGTAGCGGCCTGTACGAGCAGTACTTC.

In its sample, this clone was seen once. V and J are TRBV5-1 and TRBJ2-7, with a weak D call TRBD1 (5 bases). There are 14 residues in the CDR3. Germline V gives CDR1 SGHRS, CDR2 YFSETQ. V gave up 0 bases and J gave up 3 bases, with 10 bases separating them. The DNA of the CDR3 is TGCGCCAGCAGCTTGGAGGGGCATGGCTACGAGCAGTACTTC. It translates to CASSLEGHGYEQYF. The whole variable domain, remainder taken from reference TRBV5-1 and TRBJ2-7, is KAGVTQTPRYLIKTRGQQVTLSCSPISGHRSVSWYQQTPGQGLQFLFEYFSETQRNKGNFPGRFSGRQFSNSRSEMNVSTLELGDSALYLCASSLEGHGYEQYFGPGTRLTVT.

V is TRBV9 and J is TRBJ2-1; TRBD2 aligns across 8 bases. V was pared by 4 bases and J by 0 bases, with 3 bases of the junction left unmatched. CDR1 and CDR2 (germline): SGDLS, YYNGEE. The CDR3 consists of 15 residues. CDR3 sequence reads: CASSRTSGSYNEQFF. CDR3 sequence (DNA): TGTGCCAGCAGCAGAACTAGCGGCTCCTACAATGAGCAGTTCTTC.

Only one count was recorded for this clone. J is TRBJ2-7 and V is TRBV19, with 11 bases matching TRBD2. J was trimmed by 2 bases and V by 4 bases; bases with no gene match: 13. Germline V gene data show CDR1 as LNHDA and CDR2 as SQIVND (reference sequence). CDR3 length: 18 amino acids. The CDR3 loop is CASSTTGTSGPSPYEQYF. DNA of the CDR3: TGTGCCAGTAGTACAACCGGGACTAGCGGTCCCTCCCCCTACGAGCAGTACTTC.

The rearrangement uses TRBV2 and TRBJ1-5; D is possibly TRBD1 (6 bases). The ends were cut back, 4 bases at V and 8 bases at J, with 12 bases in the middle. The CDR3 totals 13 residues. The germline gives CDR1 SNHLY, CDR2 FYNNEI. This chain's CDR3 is CASSAGVREPQHF. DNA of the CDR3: TGTGCCAGCAGTGCAGGGGTACGGGAGCCCCAGCATTTT.

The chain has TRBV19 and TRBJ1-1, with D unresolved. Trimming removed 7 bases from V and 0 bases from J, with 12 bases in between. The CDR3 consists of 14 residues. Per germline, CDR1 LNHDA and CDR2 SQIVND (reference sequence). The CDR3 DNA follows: TGTGCCAGTACCCAGACTTATTTGAACACTGAAGCTTTCTTT. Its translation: CASTQTYLNTEAFF.

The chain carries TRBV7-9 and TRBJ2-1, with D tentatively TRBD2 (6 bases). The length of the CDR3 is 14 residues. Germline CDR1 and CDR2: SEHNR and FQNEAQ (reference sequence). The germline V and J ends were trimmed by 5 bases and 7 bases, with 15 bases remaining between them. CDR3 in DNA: TGTGCCAGCAGCAAACTCTTCGGGGGAAATGAGCAGTTCTTC. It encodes CASSKLFGGNEQFF.

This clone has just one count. The CDR3 protein is CATSRGQVATNEKLFF. CDR3 sequence (DNA): TGTGCCACCAGCCGAGGACAGGTGGCCACTAATGAAAAACTGTTTTTT. V is TRBV15 and J is TRBJ1-4, with 7 nucleotides matching TRBD1. The CDR3 contains 16 residues. With V trimmed by 5 bases and J by 2 bases, 8 bases remained unmatched. Germline V gives CDR1 LNHNV, CDR2 YYDKDF (reference sequence).

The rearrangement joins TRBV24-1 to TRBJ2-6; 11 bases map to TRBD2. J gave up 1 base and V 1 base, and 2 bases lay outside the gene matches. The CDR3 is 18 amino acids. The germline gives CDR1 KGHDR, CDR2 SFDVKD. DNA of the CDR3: TGTGCCACCAGTGATTTTACTAGCGGGAGTTCTGGGGCCAACGTCCTGACTTTC. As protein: CATSDFTSGSSGANVLTF.

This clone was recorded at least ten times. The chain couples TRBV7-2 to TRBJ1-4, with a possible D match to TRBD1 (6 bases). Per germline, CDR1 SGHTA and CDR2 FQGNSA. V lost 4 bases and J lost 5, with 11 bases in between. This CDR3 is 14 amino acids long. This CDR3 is CASSSMGHNEKLFF. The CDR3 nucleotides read TGTGCCAGCAGCTCTATGGGACACAATGAAAAACTGTTTTTT.

In DNA form, the CDR3 reads TGTGCCAGCAGCTTAGCGTTTAAGACAGGCGGAGAGACCCAGTACTTC. Protein sequence: CASSLAFKTGGETQYF. The chain carries TRBV7-8 and TRBJ2-5, with TRBD1 as a possible D gene (6 bases). The CDR3 runs to 16 residues. CDR1 and CDR2 (germline): SGHVS, FQNEAQ. Trimming removed 0 bases from V and 4 bases from J, with 15 bases in between. Full variable domain (missing parts from reference TRBV7-8 and TRBJ2-5): GAGVSQSPRYKVAKRGQDVALRCDPISGHVSLFWYQQALGQGPEFLTYFQNEAQLDKSGLPSDRFFAERPEGSVSTLKIQRTQQEDSAVYLCASSLAFKTGGETQYFGPGTRLLVL.

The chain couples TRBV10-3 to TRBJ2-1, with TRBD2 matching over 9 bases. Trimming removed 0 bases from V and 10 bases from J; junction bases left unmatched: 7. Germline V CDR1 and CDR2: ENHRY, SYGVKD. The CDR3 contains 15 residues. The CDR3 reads CAISESGGRAREQFF. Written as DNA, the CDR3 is TGTGCCATCAGTGAGTCCGGCGGGAGGGCCCGAGAGCAGTTCTTC.

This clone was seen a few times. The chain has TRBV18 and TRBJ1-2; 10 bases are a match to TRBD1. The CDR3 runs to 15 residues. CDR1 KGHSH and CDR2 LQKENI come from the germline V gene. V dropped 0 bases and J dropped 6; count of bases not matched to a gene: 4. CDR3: CASSPPSGTGDGYTF. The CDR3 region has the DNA TGTGCCAGCTCACCACCGTCCGGGACAGGGGATGGCTACACCTTC.

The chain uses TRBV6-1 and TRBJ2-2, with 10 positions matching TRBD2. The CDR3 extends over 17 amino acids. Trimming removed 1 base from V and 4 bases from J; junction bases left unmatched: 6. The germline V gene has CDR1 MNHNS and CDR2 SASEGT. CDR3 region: CASSEGSGGPLTGELFF. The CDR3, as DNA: TGTGCCAGCAGTGAAGGTAGCGGGGGGCCCCTCACCGGGGAGCTGTTTTTT.

The CDR3 sequence is CATSRAGGETQYF. CDR3 sequence (DNA): TGTGCCACCAGCCGAGCCGGTGGAGAGACCCAGTACTTC. This sequence joins TRBV24-1 and TRBJ2-5; D is undetermined. Germline lookup yields CDR1 KGHDR and CDR2 SFDVKD. This CDR3 region has 13 residues. The germline V and J ends were trimmed by 7 bases and 4 bases, with 12 bases remaining between them.

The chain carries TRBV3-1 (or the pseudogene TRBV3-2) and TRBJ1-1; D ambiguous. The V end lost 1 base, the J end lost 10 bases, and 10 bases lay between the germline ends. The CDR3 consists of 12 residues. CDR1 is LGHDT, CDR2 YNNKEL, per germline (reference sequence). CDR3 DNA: TGTGCCAGCAGCCAAGTGCCGGGGAGAGCTTTCTTT. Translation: CASSQVPGRAFF.